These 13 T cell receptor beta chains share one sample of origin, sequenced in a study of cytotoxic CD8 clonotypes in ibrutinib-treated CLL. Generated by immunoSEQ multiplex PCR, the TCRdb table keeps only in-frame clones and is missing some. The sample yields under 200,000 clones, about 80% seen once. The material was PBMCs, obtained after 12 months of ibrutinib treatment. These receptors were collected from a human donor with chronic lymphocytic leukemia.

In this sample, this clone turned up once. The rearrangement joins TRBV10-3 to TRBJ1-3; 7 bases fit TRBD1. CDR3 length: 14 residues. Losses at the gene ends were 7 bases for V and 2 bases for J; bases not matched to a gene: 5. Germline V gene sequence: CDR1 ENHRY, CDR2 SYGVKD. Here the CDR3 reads CAITGTAPGNTIYF. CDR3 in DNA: TGTGCCATCACCGGGACAGCCCCTGGAAACACCATATATTTT.

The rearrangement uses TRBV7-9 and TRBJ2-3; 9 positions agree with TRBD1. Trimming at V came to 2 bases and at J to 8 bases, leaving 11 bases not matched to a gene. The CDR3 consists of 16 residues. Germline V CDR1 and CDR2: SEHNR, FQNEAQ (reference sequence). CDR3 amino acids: CASSLRTGATSGTQYF. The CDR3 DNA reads TGTGCCAGCAGCTTAAGGACAGGGGCCACGTCAGGTACGCAGTATTTT.

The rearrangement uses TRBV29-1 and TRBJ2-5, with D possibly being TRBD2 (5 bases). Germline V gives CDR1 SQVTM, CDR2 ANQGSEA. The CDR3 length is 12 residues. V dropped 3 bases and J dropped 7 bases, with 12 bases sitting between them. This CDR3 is CSVEGLAGTQYF. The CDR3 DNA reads TGCAGCGTTGAGGGCCTAGCCGGGACCCAGTACTTC.

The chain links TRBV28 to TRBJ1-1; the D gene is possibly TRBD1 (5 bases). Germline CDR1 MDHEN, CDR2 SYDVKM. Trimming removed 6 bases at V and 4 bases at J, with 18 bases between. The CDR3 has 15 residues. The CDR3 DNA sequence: TGTGCCAGCAGACTCCCGGTTGGGGGTTCCACTGAAGCTTTCTTT. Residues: CASRLPVGGSTEAFF.

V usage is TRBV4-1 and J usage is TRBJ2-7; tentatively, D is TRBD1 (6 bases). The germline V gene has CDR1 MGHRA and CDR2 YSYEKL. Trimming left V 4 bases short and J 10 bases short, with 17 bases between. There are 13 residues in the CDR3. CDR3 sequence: CASSRLDQGIQYF. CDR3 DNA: TGCGCCAGCAGCCGCCTTGATCAGGGGATCCAGTACTTC.

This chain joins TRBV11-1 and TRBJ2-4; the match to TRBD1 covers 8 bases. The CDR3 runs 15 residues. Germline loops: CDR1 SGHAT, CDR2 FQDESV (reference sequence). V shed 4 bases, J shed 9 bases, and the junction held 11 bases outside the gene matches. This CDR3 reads CASSSNSNRGAIQYF. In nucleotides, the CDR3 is TGTGCCAGCAGCTCAAATTCAAACAGGGGGGCCATTCAGTACTTC.

In DNA, the CDR3 is TGTGCCAGCAGCTCGGGACCCCCAAATGAGCAGTTCTTC. Its protein is CASSSGPPNEQFF. The chain is built from TRBV6-6 and TRBJ2-1; D possibly uses TRBD1 or TRBD2 (5 bases each). Per the germline V gene, CDR1 is MNHNY and CDR2 is SVGAGI (reference sequence). The CDR3 length is 13 residues. Trimming took off 6 bases at V and 7 bases at J, with 13 bases between the two ends.

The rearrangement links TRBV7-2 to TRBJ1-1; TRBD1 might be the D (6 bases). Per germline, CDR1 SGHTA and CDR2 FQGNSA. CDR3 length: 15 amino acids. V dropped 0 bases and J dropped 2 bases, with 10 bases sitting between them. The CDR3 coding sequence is TGTGCCAGCAGCTTAGCGGGGGCAGAAAACACTGAAGCTTTCTTT. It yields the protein CASSLAGAENTEAFF.

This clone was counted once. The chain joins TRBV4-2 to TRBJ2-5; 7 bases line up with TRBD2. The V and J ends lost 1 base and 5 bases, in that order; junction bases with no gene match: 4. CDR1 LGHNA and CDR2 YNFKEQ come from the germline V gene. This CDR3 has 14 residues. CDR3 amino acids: CASSQVGGEETQYF. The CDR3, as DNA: TGTGCCAGCAGCCAAGTGGGGGGGGAGGAGACCCAGTACTTC.

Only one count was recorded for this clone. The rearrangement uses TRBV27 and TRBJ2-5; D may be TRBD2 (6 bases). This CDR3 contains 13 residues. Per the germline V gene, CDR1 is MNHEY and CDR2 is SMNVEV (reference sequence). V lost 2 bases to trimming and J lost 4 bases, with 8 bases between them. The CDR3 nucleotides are TGTGCCAGCAGTTTAGCGGGGAGAGAGACCCAGTACTTC. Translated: CASSLAGRETQYF.

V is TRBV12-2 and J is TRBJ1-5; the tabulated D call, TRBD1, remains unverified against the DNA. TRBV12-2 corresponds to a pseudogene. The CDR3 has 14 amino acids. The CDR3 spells CASRLNTSNQPQHF. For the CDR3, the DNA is TGTGCAAGTCGCTTGAACACCAGCAATCAGCCCCAGCATTTT.

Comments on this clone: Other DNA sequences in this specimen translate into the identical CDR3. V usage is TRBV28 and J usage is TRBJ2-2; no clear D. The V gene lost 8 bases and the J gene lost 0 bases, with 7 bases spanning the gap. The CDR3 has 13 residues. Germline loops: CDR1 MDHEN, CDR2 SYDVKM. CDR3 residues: CASLGPNTGELFF. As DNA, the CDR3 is TGTGCCAGCCTCGGCCCGAACACCGGGGAGCTGTTTTTT.

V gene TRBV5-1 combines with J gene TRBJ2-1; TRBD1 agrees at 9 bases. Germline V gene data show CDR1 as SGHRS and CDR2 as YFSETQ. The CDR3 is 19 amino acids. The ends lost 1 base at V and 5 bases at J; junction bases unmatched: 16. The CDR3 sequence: CASSLFLKADRGANNEQFF. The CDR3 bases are TGCGCCAGCAGCTTGTTCCTGAAGGCTGACAGGGGGGCAAACAATGAGCAGTTCTTC.